This TCR beta chain was sequenced for a study of shared clonotypes between healthy human individuals. Points from the study as a whole: Sampling used blood alone; tissue repertoires probably differ. Sorted-subset samples were not fully sequenced, rarefaction indicated.

Generated by immunoSEQ multiplex PCR, the TCRdb table keeps only in-frame clones and is missing some. The sample yields about 2.3 million clones, more than 80% seen once. Naive CD4+ cells were CD45RA-selected; the remaining cells were memory. With respect to this clone: Its antigen is undetermined.

The CDR3 is 14 amino acids. Germline-derived CDR1 and CDR2 are SGHRS and YFSETQ. Trimming cost V 4 bases and J 7 bases; bases outside gene matches: 8. The sequence came from a man aged 18 to 29 in good health. Some clones in this sample may be carry-over from other donors' samples. Source material: naive CD4+ T cells from PBMCs. Documented subset: CD45RA+ positively selected. The rearrangement uses TRBV5-1 and TRBJ1-1; 9 bases are shared with TRBD1. CDR3 DNA: TGCGCCAGCAGCCCCGGGACAGGGAGGGTTGAAGCTTTCTTT. Residues: CASSPGTGRVEAFF.